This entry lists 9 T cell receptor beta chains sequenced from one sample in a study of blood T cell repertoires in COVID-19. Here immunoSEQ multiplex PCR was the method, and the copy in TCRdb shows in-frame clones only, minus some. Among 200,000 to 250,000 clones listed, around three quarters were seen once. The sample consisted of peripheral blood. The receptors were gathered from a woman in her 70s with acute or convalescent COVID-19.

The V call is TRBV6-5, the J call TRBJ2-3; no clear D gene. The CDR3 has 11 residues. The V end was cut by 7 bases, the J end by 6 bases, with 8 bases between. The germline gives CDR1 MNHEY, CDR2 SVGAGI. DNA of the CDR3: TGTGCCAGCACAGGCCAGGATACGCAGTATTTT. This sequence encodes CASTGQDTQYF.

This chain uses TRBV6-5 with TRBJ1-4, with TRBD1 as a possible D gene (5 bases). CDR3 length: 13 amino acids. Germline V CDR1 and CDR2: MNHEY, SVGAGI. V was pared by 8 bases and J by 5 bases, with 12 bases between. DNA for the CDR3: TGTGCCAGCTGGTTGGACATCAATGAAAAACTGTTTTTT. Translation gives CASWLDINEKLFF.

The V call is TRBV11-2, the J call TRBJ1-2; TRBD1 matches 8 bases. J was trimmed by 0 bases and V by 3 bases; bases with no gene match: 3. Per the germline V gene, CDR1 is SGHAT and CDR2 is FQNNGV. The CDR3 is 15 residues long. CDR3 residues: CASSFGQGANYGYTF. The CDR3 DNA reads TGTGCCAGCAGCTTCGGACAGGGAGCTAACTATGGCTACACCTTC.

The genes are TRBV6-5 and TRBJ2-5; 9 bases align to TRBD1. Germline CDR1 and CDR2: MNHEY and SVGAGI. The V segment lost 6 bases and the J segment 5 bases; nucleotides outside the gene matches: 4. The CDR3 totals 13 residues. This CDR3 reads CASRKDRGETQYF. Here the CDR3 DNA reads TGTGCCAGCAGAAAGGACAGGGGTGAGACCCAGTACTTC.

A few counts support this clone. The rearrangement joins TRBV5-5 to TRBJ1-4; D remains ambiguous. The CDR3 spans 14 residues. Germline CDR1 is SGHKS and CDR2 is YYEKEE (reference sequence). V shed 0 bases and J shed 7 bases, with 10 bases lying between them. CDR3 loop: CASSLGPAGEKLFF. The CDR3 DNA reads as TGTGCCAGCAGCTTGGGCCCCGCGGGTGAAAAACTGTTTTTT.

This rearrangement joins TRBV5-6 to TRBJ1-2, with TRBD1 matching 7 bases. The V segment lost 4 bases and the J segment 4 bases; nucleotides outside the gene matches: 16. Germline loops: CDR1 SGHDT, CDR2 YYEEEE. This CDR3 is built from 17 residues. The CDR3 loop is CASSVKGKQGSGYGYTF. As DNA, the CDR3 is TGTGCCAGCAGCGTAAAGGGGAAACAGGGGTCCGGCTATGGCTACACCTTC.

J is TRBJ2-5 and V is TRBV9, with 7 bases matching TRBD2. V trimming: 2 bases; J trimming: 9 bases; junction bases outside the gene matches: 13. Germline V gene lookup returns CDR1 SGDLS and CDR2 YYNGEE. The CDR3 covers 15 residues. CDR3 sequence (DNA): TGTGCCAGCAGCGTCGCCCCCGGGACTAAGACGGCCCAGTACTTC. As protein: CASSVAPGTKTAQYF.

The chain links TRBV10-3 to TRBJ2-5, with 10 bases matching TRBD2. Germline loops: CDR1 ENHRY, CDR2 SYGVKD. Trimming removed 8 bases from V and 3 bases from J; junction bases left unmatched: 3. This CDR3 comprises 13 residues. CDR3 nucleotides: TGTGCCATCGCCCTAGCGGGGGAAGAGACCCAGTACTTC. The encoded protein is CAIALAGEETQYF.

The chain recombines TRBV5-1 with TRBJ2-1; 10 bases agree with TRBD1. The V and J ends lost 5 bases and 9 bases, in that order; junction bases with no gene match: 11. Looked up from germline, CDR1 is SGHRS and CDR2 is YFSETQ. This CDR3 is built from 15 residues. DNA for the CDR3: TGCGCCAGCAGTTCGACTGGGACAGGGGCTCTTGAGCAGTTCTTC. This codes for CASSSTGTGALEQFF.